Sequencing of this T cell receptor (beta chain) was carried out in a study of blood T cells in healthy people across ages. Findings and caveats of the study: Long-lived donors had more naive CD4+ cells and higher diversity than aged donors. Per million T cells, TCR beta diversity dropped roughly linearly as age increased. A strong correlation between TCR beta diversity and naive T cell percentage was seen.

Total RNA was extracted at no less than 6 micrograms per sample. Details on this clonotype: Its antigen is currently unknown.

Primers used in a second PCR of roughly 7 to 12 cycles were a sample-barcoded 5' primer and a J-beta primer mix. MiXCR was run by TCRdb on the 5' RACE reads, yielding one entry per CDR3 protein. The data contain 650,000 or so distinct CDR3 sequences, 52% of them singletons. The sequenced sample consisted of blood. The TCR originated in a woman older than 75 in good health.

The DNA of the CDR3 is TGTGCCAGCAGCTTACTCCGGGACAGCCTCACTAACTATGGCTACACCTTC. Encoded protein: CASSLLRDSLTNYGYTF. The chain combines TRBV11-1 with TRBJ1-2, with 7 positions matching TRBD1. CDR1 is SGHAT and CDR2 is FQDESV in the germline V gene (reference sequence). V shed 2 bases, J shed 0 bases, and the junction held 9 bases outside the gene matches. The CDR3 has 17 residues.